The clone carrying this T cell receptor beta chain was picked up a small number of times. The amount of total RNA extracted per sample was at least 6 micrograms. A J-beta primer mix and a sample-barcoded 5' primer were used in a second PCR of roughly 7 to 12 cycles. Any given sample supplied a minimum of 2.5 million CDR3-containing paired-end reads. TCRdb re-analysed the 5' RACE reads in MiXCR, keeping a single row per CDR3 protein. The sample lists roughly 1,800,000 distinct CDR3 sequences; around 50% were seen once. The CDR3 has 13 amino acids. Trimming at V came to 5 bases and at J to 4 bases, leaving 4 bases not matched to a gene. CDR1 is DFQATT and CDR2 is SNEGSKA in the germline V gene (reference sequence). The data belong to a study of blood T cells in healthy people across ages.

The source is a woman aged 40-49 years in good health. This chain joins TRBV20-1 and TRBJ2-3; 9 nucleotides line up with TRBD1. The sequencing input was blood. CDR3: CSAQTGGADTQYF. The CDR3 coding sequence is TGCAGTGCTCAGACAGGGGGAGCAGATACGCAGTATTTT.